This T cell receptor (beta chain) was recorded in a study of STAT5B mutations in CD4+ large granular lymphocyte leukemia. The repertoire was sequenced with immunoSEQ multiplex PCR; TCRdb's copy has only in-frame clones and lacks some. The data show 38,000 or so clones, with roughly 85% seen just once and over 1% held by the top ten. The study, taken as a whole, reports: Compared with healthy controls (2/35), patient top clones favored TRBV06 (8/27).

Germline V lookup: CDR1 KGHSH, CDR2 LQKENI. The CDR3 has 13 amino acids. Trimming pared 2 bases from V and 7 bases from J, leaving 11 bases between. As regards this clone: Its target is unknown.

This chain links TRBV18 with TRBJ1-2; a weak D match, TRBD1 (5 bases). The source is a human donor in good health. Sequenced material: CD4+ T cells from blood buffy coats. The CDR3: CASSPSQGSGYTF. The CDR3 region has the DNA TGTGCCAGCTCACCATCGCAGGGATCTGGCTACACCTTC.